Shown below are 4 T cell receptor beta chains from a single sample sequenced in a study of T cell responses to AZD1222 COVID-19 vaccine. Clones were sequenced by immunoSEQ multiplex PCR, and TCRdb holds only the in-frame ones, with some missing. The sample lists some 170,000 clones, roughly 92% seen once, with under 2% in the top ten. The sequencing here drew on peripheral blood, taken 28 days after the second AZD1222 dose. The source is an adult who received the AZD1222 COVID-19 vaccine.

In its sample, this clone was seen once. The genes are TRBV5-1 and TRBJ1-5; 7 positions match TRBD1. The V gene's germline CDR1 is SGHRS and CDR2 YFSETQ. The CDR3 spans 15 residues. J lost 5 bases, V lost 4 bases, and 9 bases had no gene match. The CDR3: CASSPTGTADQPQHF. CDR3 in DNA: TGCGCCAGCAGCCCGACCGGGACAGCGGATCAGCCCCAGCATTTT.

The chain uses TRBV10-3 and TRBJ1-1, with 9 bases identical to TRBD1. The CDR3 consists of 14 residues. Germline CDR1 reads ENHRY; CDR2 reads SYGVKD. Trimming at V came to 6 bases and at J to 1 base, leaving 3 bases not matched to a gene. The CDR3 nucleotides read TGTGCCATCAGGCGGACAGGGGAGAACACTGAAGCTTTCTTT. Translated, it gives CAIRRTGENTEAFF.

The chain employs TRBV6-5 and TRBJ2-3; D not certain. The germline V gene has CDR1 MNHEY and CDR2 SVGAGI. Trimming removed 5 bases from V and 6 bases from J, with 6 bases in between. There are 11 residues in the CDR3. The CDR3 here is CASSQFDTQYF. CDR3 in DNA: TGTGCCAGCAGTCAGTTCGATACGCAGTATTTT.

The chain joins TRBV2 to TRBJ2-3; 13 bases fit TRBD2. CDR1 is SNHLY and CDR2 is FYNNEI in the germline V gene. The CDR3 is 20 amino acids. J gave up 0 bases and V 6 bases, and 15 bases lay outside the gene matches. The CDR3 protein is CASRPLKTSGGSRSTDTQYF. Here the CDR3 DNA reads TGTGCCAGCAGACCCCTGAAGACTAGCGGGGGGTCCCGTAGCACAGATACGCAGTATTTT.